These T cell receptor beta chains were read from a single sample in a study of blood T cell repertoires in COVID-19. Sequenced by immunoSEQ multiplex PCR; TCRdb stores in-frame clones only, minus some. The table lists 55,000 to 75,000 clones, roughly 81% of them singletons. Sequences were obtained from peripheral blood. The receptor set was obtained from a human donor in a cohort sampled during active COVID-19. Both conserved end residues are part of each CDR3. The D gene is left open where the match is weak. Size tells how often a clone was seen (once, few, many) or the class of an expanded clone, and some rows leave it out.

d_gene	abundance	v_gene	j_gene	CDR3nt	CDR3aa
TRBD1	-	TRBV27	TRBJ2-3	TGTGCCAGCGTCGACAGGGCGACAGATACGCAGTATTTT	CASVDRATDTQYF
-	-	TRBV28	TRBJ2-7	TGTGCCAGCAGCCCAGGGACAACCTACGAGCAGTACTTC	CASSPGTTYEQYF
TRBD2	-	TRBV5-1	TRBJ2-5	TGCGCCAGCAAGGAGGCGGGAGATCCCCAAGAGACCCAGTACTTC	CASKEAGDPQETQYF
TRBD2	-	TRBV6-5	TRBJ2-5	TGTGCCAGCAGGCTGTCGGGGGGGGAAGAGACCCAGTACTTC	CASRLSGGEETQYF
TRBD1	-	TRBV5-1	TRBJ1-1	TGCGCCAGCAGCCCCCTTAGGGCGGGACAGGGCGACACTGAAGCTTTCTTT	CASSPLRAGQGDTEAFF
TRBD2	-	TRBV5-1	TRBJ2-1	TGCGCCAGCAGCTGGGGGGGAGGAACCTACAATGAGCAGTTCTTC	CASSWGGGTYNEQFF
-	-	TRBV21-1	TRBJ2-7	TGTGCCAGCAGCAAAGGGGGAGCGGGACGGATGACCTACGAGCAGTACTTC	CASSKGGAGRMTYEQYF
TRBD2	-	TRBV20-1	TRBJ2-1	TGCAGTGGGACTAGAGTAAATGAGCAGTTCTTC	CSGTRVNEQFF
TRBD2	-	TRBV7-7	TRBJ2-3	TGTGCTAGCAGTGCCGGACTAGCGTCCACAGATACGCAGTATTTT	CASSAGLASTDTQYF
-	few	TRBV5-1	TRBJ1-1	TGCGCCAGCAGCTTGGGGACAGAGAACACTGAAGCTTTCTTT	CASSLGTENTEAFF
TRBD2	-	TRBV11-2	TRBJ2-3	TGTGCCAGCAGCTCCACCGGGACTAGCTCGTACACAGATACGCAGTATTTT	CASSSTGTSSYTDTQYF
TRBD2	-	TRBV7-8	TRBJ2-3	TGTGCCAGCTCGGGGCTAGCGGGCATCACAGATACGCAGTATTTT	CASSGLAGITDTQYF
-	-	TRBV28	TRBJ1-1	TGTGCCAGCAGCCGATCTGGCCCTGAAGCTTTCTTT	CASSRSGPEAFF
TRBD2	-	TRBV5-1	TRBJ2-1	TGCGCCAGCAGCTTGATATTAACTACTAGCGGAAACAATGAGCAGTTCTTC	CASSLILTTSGNNEQFF
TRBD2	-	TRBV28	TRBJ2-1	TGTGCCAGCAGGTTAGCGGGAGCCGGATCCTACAATGAGCAGTTCTTC	CASRLAGAGSYNEQFF
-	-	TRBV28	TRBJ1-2	TGTGCCAGCAGTCCCCTAACAGGATATGGCTACACCTTC	CASSPLTGYGYTF
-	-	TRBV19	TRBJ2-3	TGTGCCAGTAGTATGGGACTCACAGATACGCAGTATTTT	CASSMGLTDTQYF
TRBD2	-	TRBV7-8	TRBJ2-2	TGTGCCAGCAGCCCCCCCGGGGGGGTTATCACCGGGGAGCTGTTTTTT	CASSPPGGVITGELFF
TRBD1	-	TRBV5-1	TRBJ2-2	TGCGCCAGCAGCTTCCAGGACAGGGCCACCGGGGAGCTGTTTTTT	CASSFQDRATGELFF
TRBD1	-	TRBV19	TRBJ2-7	TGTGCCAGTAGTATCCCGGGACAGGGCGAGCAGTACTTC	CASSIPGQGEQYF
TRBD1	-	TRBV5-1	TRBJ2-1	TGCGCCAGCAGCCCCGGACAGGGGGCCAATGAGCAGTTCTTC	CASSPGQGANEQFF
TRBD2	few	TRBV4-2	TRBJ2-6	TGTGCCAGCAGCCAAGAAGCGGGATCTGGGGCCAACGTCCTGACTTTC	CASSQEAGSGANVLTF
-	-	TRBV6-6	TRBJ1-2	TGTGCCAGCAGTTACGGCGGAAACTATGGCTACACCTTC	CASSYGGNYGYTF
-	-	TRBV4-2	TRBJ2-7	TGTGCCAGCAGCCCCCCAGGGTCCCGACGCGAGCAGTACTTC	CASSPPGSRREQYF
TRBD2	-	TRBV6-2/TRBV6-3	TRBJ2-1	TGTGCCAGCAGTTACTCCCTACTAGCGGGAGCTGAAAATGAGCAGTTCTTC	CASSYSLLAGAENEQFF